One and the same sample provided the 32 T cell receptor beta chains below, sequenced in a study of blood T cell repertoires in COVID-19. Repertoires were generated with immunoSEQ multiplex PCR, while TCRdb's copy carries only in-frame clones and drops some. The sample carries over 200,000 clones, nearly 90% recorded once. The source material was PBMCs or T cells enriched from blood (not recorded which). The receptor set was obtained from a young man who had recovered from COVID-19.

The J gene is TRBJ2-2, the V gene TRBV2; 11 bases fit TRBD1. The germline V gene has CDR1 SNHLY and CDR2 FYNNEI. J lost 6 bases, V lost 8 bases, and 5 bases had no gene match. The CDR3 covers 14 residues. As DNA, the CDR3 is TGTGCCAGCTGGACAGGGGGCAGGTCCGGGGAGCTGTTTTTT. This translates into CASWTGGRSGELFF. The full variable domain, completed using reference TRBV2 and TRBJ2-2, is EPEVTQTPSHQVTQMGQEVILRCVPISNHLYFYWYRQILGQKVEFLVSFYNNEISEKSEIFDDQFSVERPDGSNFTLKIRSTKLEDSAMYFCASWTGGRSGELFFGEGSRLTVL.

As DNA, the CDR3 is TGTGCCAGCAGTTTACATATGGGAGGGCTAGCGAACACCGGGGAGCTGTTTTTT. Its translation: CASSLHMGGLANTGELFF. The chain joins TRBV6-4 to TRBJ2-2; TRBD2 aligns across 7 bases. Germline V lookup: CDR1 MRHNA, CDR2 SNTAGT. CDR3 length: 18 residues. Unmatched junction bases numbered 12, after V lost 5 bases and J lost 0 bases.

This chain joins TRBV3-1 (or the pseudogene TRBV3-2) and TRBJ2-3; D is unclear. The CDR3 covers 14 residues. Trimming pared 2 bases from V and 0 bases from J, leaving 6 bases between. Germline loops: CDR1 LGHDT, CDR2 YNNKEL (reference sequence). CDR3 DNA: TGTGCCAGCAGCCAAACAGTGAGCACAGATACGCAGTATTTT. Residues: CASSQTVSTDTQYF.

This clone was counted only a few times. The V gene is TRBV2, the J gene TRBJ2-7; D gene ambiguous. In germline, CDR1 is SNHLY, CDR2 FYNNEI. There are 11 residues in the CDR3. Trimming removed 7 bases at V and 2 bases at J, with 6 bases between. The CDR3 DNA sequence: TGTGCCAGCACCCTTGCCTACGAGCAGTACTTC. Amino acid sequence: CASTLAYEQYF. Drawing the rest from reference TRBV2 and TRBJ2-7, the complete variable domain is EPEVTQTPSHQVTQMGQEVILRCVPISNHLYFYWYRQILGQKVEFLVSFYNNEISEKSEIFDDQFSVERPDGSNFTLKIRSTKLEDSAMYFCASTLAYEQYFGPGTRLTVT.

This rearrangement joins TRBV28 to TRBJ1-4; D unclear. The V gene lost 2 bases and the J gene lost 8 bases, with 9 bases spanning the gap. Germline CDR1 reads MDHEN; CDR2 reads SYDVKM. The CDR3 totals 13 residues. This CDR3 is CASSLEAGEKLFF. CDR3 DNA: TGTGCCAGCAGTTTAGAGGCGGGGGAAAAACTGTTTTTT.

The chain recombines TRBV7-8 with TRBJ1-3, with unresolved D. This CDR3 comprises 15 residues. Looked up from germline, CDR1 is SGHVS and CDR2 is FQNEAQ. The ends were cut back, 1 base at V and 1 base at J, with 8 bases in the middle. The CDR3 DNA follows: TGTGCCAGCAGCTTAGTTGTGGCTTCTGGAAACACCATATATTTT. The encoded protein is CASSLVVASGNTIYF.

CDR3 residues: CASRRTESSYEQYF. The CDR3 DNA reads as TGCGCCAGCAGGCGTACCGAAAGCTCCTACGAGCAGTACTTC. V gene TRBV5-1 combines with J gene TRBJ2-7; D unclear. Germline V gives CDR1 SGHRS, CDR2 YFSETQ. This CDR3 has 14 amino acids. With 5 bases removed from V and 0 bases from J, the gap between germline ends came to 12 bases.

The rearrangement links TRBV7-2 to TRBJ1-4; 8 bases map to TRBD1. CDR3 length: 15 residues. Trimming at V came to 5 bases and at J to 2 bases, leaving 4 bases not matched to a gene. Germline CDR1 reads SGHTA; CDR2 reads FQGNSA. In nucleotides, the CDR3 is TGTGCCAGCAGCATTTGGACAGGGACTAATGAAAAACTGTTTTTT. This encodes CASSIWTGTNEKLFF.

This chain joins TRBV15 and TRBJ1-1, with a possible D match to TRBD1 (5 bases). Trimming stripped 4 bases from V and 4 bases from J, with 10 bases between. Germline V CDR1 and CDR2: LNHNV, YYDKDF (reference sequence). CDR3 length equals 13 residues. CDR3 coding DNA: TGTGCCACCAGCACCGGACAAGGCACTGAAGCTTTCTTT. Its protein is CATSTGQGTEAFF.

J is TRBJ2-3 and V is TRBV7-6, with TRBD2 identical over 7 bases. Germline trimming cut 5 bases from V and 1 base from J; bases unmatched to any gene: 9. The CDR3 is made up of 16 amino acids. Germline V gene lookup returns CDR1 SGHVS and CDR2 FNYEAQ. CDR3 region: CASSRWTGRGTDTQYF. CDR3 sequence (DNA): TGTGCCAGCAGCCGATGGACGGGGAGGGGCACAGATACGCAGTATTTT. The full variable domain, in which reference TRBV7-6 and TRBJ2-3 provide the parts outside the CDR3, is GAGVSQSPRYKVTKRGQDVALRCDPISGHVSLYWYRQALGQGPEFLTYFNYEAQQDKSGLPNDRFSAERPEGSISTLTIQRTEQRDSAMYRCASSRWTGRGTDTQYFGPGTRLTVL.

This clone turned up a few times. This chain joins TRBV18 and TRBJ2-3, with D perhaps TRBD1 (6 bases). V lost 1 base to trimming and J lost 2 bases, with 13 bases between them. This CDR3 has 16 amino acids. Germline CDR1 and CDR2: KGHSH and LQKENI. The CDR3 loop is CASSPRDISSTDTQYF. The CDR3 DNA reads as TGTGCCAGCTCACCACGGGACATCTCCTCCACAGATACGCAGTATTTT.

The V and J genes are TRBV2 and TRBJ2-7, with 10 bases that match TRBD2. The trim removed 0 bases at V and 0 bases at J, leaving 11 bases unmatched. The V gene's germline CDR1 is SNHLY and CDR2 FYNNEI. CDR3 length: 19 residues. The CDR3 region is CASSEALWLAGASSYEQYF. DNA for the CDR3: TGTGCCAGCAGTGAAGCGCTTTGGCTAGCGGGGGCCAGCTCCTACGAGCAGTACTTC.

The chain employs TRBV4-1 and TRBJ2-1; D is uncertain. Between the trimmed V and J ends, which lost 1 base and 0 bases, there was a span of 13 bases. Looked up from germline, CDR1 is MGHRA and CDR2 is YSYEKL. The CDR3 has 17 amino acids. The CDR3 here is CASSQGALRSSYNEQFF. DNA for the CDR3: TGCGCCAGCAGCCAAGGCGCCCTGAGAAGCTCCTACAATGAGCAGTTCTTC.

This clone was seen a few times. The rearrangement joins TRBV6-5 to TRBJ1-6; D is possibly TRBD1 (6 bases). Germline V gives CDR1 MNHEY, CDR2 SVGAGI. V gave up 8 bases and J gave up 4 bases, with 15 bases separating them. The CDR3 contains 15 residues. The CDR3 nucleotides read TGTGCCAGCGTCTGGGGGCCGGAGTATAATTCACCCCTCCACTTT. It yields the protein CASVWGPEYNSPLHF.

The count of this clone is one. The rearrangement uses TRBV3-1 (or the pseudogene TRBV3-2) and TRBJ1-5, with 7 bases lining up with TRBD1. The germline V gene has CDR1 LGHDT and CDR2 YNNKEL (reference sequence). There are 15 residues in the CDR3. The ends lost 0 bases at V and 7 bases at J; junction bases unmatched: 6. The CDR3 DNA sequence: TGTGCCAGCAGCCAAGATCTGGTCAGGGGGCAGCCCCAGCATTTT. This encodes CASSQDLVRGQPQHF.

This chain joins TRBV4-3 and TRBJ1-1, with TRBD1 identical over 8 bases. CDR3 length: 15 residues. The V and J ends lost 6 bases and 0 bases, in that order; junction bases with no gene match: 6. Germline lookup yields CDR1 LGHNA and CDR2 YSLEER. DNA of the CDR3: TGCGCCAGCAGGGACAGGGCCCTCTTGAACACTGAAGCTTTCTTT. It is translated as CASRDRALLNTEAFF.

The genes are TRBV6-1 and TRBJ2-3; D perhaps matches TRBD2 (6 bases). Per germline, CDR1 MNHNS and CDR2 SASEGT. This CDR3 is 15 amino acids long. The V and J ends lost 0 bases and 9 bases respectively, with 16 bases between them. In nucleotides, the CDR3 is TGTGCCAGCAGTGAAGCGCTCGGAGTCGGGGGAACGCAGTATTTT. This codes for CASSEALGVGGTQYF.

This clone came up once. The V and J genes are TRBV5-1 and TRBJ1-1; 8 bases are shared with TRBD1. This CDR3 has 14 residues. Per germline, CDR1 SGHRS and CDR2 YFSETQ. The V and J ends lost 4 bases and 6 bases, in that order; junction bases with no gene match: 8. CDR3 bases: TGCGCCAGCAGCCTTGGACAGGGAAGCGCTGAAGCTTTCTTT. Protein product: CASSLGQGSAEAFF.

The chain links TRBV7-9 to TRBJ2-7, with 7 positions matching TRBD1. Germline CDR1 is SEHNR and CDR2 is FQNEAQ (reference sequence). V dropped 1 base and J dropped 4; count of bases not matched to a gene: 16. This CDR3 spans 18 amino acids. The CDR3 is CASSLERIGGQTYYEQYF. The CDR3 DNA reads TGTGCCAGCAGCTTAGAGCGTATTGGGGGACAGACCTATTACGAGCAGTACTTC. Filled out from reference TRBV7-9 and TRBJ2-7, the complete variable domain reads DTGVSQNPRHKITKRGQNVTFRCDPISEHNRLYWYRQTLGQGPEFLTYFQNEAQLEKSRLLSDRFSAERPKGSFSTLEIQRTEQGDSAMYLCASSLERIGGQTYYEQYFGPGTRLTVT.

The chain is built from TRBV5-1 and TRBJ1-2; a possible D gene is TRBD1 (6 bases). Germline V gene sequence: CDR1 SGHRS, CDR2 YFSETQ. This CDR3 spans 16 amino acids. V lost 4 bases and J lost 0, with 16 bases in between. CDR3 residues: CASSPSDRPANYGYTF. The CDR3, as DNA: TGCGCCAGCAGCCCGAGCGACAGGCCGGCTAACTATGGCTACACCTTC.

The V gene is TRBV6-6, the J gene TRBJ2-7; TRBD1 matches at 8 bases. Trimming removed 0 bases from V and 4 bases from J; junction bases left unmatched: 5. This CDR3 contains 15 residues. Germline V gene data show CDR1 as MNHNY and CDR2 as SVGAGI (reference sequence). The CDR3 sequence: CASSYSGNRGYEQYF. CDR3 sequence (DNA): TGTGCCAGCAGTTACTCGGGCAACAGGGGGTACGAGCAGTACTTC.

Of note for this clone: The sample holds other DNA sequences that translate to the same CDR3. This chain uses TRBV7-9 with TRBJ1-5; possible D gene TRBD1, 6 bases. The CDR3 extends over 15 amino acids. Per the germline V gene, CDR1 is SEHNR and CDR2 is FQNEAQ (reference sequence). V lost 5 bases, J lost 2 bases, and 13 bases lay in between. CDR3 region: CASSPGDGGNQPQHF. CDR3 sequence (DNA): TGTGCCAGCAGCCCAGGGGACGGTGGCAATCAGCCCCAGCATTTT. The full variable domain, completed using reference TRBV7-9 and TRBJ1-5, is DTGVSQNPRHKITKRGQNVTFRCDPISEHNRLYWYRQTLGQGPEFLTYFQNEAQLEKSRLLSDRFSAERPKGSFSTLEIQRTEQGDSAMYLCASSPGDGGNQPQHFGDGTRLSIL.

The chain has TRBV18 and TRBJ2-4; TRBD1 is a possible D gene (5 bases). V lost 2 bases and J 12 bases, leaving 8 bases between the germline ends. From germline, CDR1 is KGHSH and CDR2 LQKENI. CDR3 length: 11 residues. CDR3 nucleotides: TGTGCCAGCTCACCAGGTGGACATCAGTACTTC. This sequence encodes CASSPGGHQYF.

This clone showed up just once. This chain joins TRBV28 and TRBJ2-7; tentative D call: TRBD2 (5 bases). The V end was cut by 3 bases, the J end by 4 bases, with 10 bases between. This CDR3 comprises 13 residues. CDR1 is MDHEN, CDR2 SYDVKM, per germline. The CDR3 sequence is CASSFRLAYEQYF. DNA for the CDR3: TGTGCCAGCAGTTTTCGGTTAGCGTACGAGCAGTACTTC.

This chain connects TRBV7-8 to TRBJ2-3, with TRBD2 matching over 7 bases. CDR3 size: 15 residues. CDR1 SGHVS and CDR2 FQNEAQ come from the germline V gene. V shed 5 bases, J shed 3 bases, and the junction held 8 bases outside the gene matches. CDR3 sequence reads: CASSPRLRGTDTQYF. The CDR3, as DNA: TGTGCCAGCAGCCCCCGGCTGCGGGGGACAGATACGCAGTATTTT. The whole variable domain, remainder taken from reference TRBV7-8 and TRBJ2-3, is GAGVSQSPRYKVAKRGQDVALRCDPISGHVSLFWYQQALGQGPEFLTYFQNEAQLDKSGLPSDRFFAERPEGSVSTLKIQRTQQEDSAVYLCASSPRLRGTDTQYFGPGTRLTVL.

This clone was observed a few times. Other DNA sequences of this sample code for an identical CDR3. The chain combines TRBV7-9 with TRBJ1-5; the D is unclear. With 4 bases removed from V and 5 bases from J, the gap between germline ends came to 6 bases. The germline CDR1 and CDR2 sequences are SEHNR and FQNEAQ (reference sequence). This CDR3 has 12 residues. The chain's CDR3 is CASSSGDQPQHF. CDR3 DNA: TGTGCCAGCAGCTCCGGGGATCAGCCCCAGCATTTT.

The V gene is TRBV7-8, the J gene TRBJ2-2, with 11 bases that match TRBD2. This CDR3 has 15 residues. In germline, CDR1 is SGHVS, CDR2 FQNEAQ. V lost 5 bases and J lost 3; bases outside the gene matches: 2. The CDR3 protein is CASSPGLADTGELFF. CDR3 nucleotides: TGTGCCAGCAGCCCGGGACTAGCGGACACCGGGGAGCTGTTTTTT.

The chain combines TRBV27 with TRBJ1-3; D perhaps matches TRBD1 (5 bases). V was cut by 4 bases and J by 6 bases, with 13 bases left in between. CDR3 length: 14 amino acids. The germline CDR1 and CDR2 sequences are MNHEY and SMNVEV (reference sequence). This CDR3 reads CASSSRDWENTIYF. The CDR3 DNA reads TGTGCCAGCAGTTCCCGGGACTGGGAAAACACCATATATTTT.

J is TRBJ1-4 and V is TRBV28; 7 nucleotides line up with TRBD1. With V trimmed by 6 bases and J by 3 bases, 7 bases remained unmatched. The CDR3 totals 15 residues. Germline CDR1 and CDR2: MDHEN and SYDVKM. Written as DNA, the CDR3 is TGTGCCAGCAGGCTACAGGGACAGTCTAATGAAAAACTGTTTTTT. Its protein product is CASRLQGQSNEKLFF.

This clone was counted a few times. The V gene is TRBV11-2, the J gene TRBJ1-1; weak D call: TRBD1 (5 bases). Germline V gene sequence: CDR1 SGHAT, CDR2 FQNNGV. The V end was cut by 3 bases, the J end by 2 bases, with 10 bases between. The CDR3 contains 14 residues. Here the CDR3 DNA reads TGTGCCAGCAGCTTGGGGGGGAGTAACACTGAAGCTTTCTTT. It encodes CASSLGGSNTEAFF.

CDR3 loop: CASSEPVRSGFNSPLHF. For the CDR3, the DNA is TGTGCCAGCAGTGAACCGGTCAGGTCCGGTTTTAATTCACCCCTCCACTTT. The chain employs TRBV25-1 and TRBJ1-6; D unclear. V dropped 2 bases and J dropped 6 bases, with 17 bases sitting between them. The V gene's germline CDR1 is MGHDK and CDR2 SYGVNS. This CDR3 comprises 17 residues. Using reference TRBV25-1 and TRBJ1-6 for the parts outside the CDR3, the full variable domain is EADIYQTPRYLVIGTGKKITLECSQTMGHDKMYWYQQDPGMELHLIHYSYGVNSTEKGDLSSESTVSRIRTEHFPLTLESARPSHTSQYLCASSEPVRSGFNSPLHFGNGTRLTVT.

The V call is TRBV5-4, the J call TRBJ1-2, with a weak D call TRBD1 (5 bases). Germline CDR1 and CDR2: SGHNT and YYREEE (reference sequence). The CDR3 is made up of 13 amino acids. V was cut by 0 bases and J by 4 bases, with 7 bases left in between. CDR3 in DNA: TGTGCCAGCAGCTTGGCGGGGGGCTATGGCTACACCTTC. Amino acids: CASSLAGGYGYTF.